A selection of T cell receptor beta chains follows, all from one sample in a study of memory CD4+ T cells and cytomegalovirus serostatus. Sequencing used immunoSEQ multiplex PCR; TCRdb keeps in-frame clones, though not all of them. The data show some 46,000 clones, with over 60% seen just once and 1% to 1.3% held by the top ten. Sequenced input: memory CD4+ T cells from blood. The source of these receptors is an adult in good health and CMV-seronegative. CDR3s include the opening cysteine and the closing phenylalanine or tryptophan. A D gene is named only where the DNA matches it firmly. Size is stated for part of the rows, as once, few or many counts, or as a class when the clone is expanded.

d_call j_call clone_size v_call cdr3_aa cdr3_nt
. TRBJ2-5 . TRBV6-1 CASGSTGETQYF TGTGCCAGTGGTTCCACCGGGGAGACCCAGTACTTC
. TRBJ1-2 few TRBV29-1 CSVELMSGSGYTF TGCAGCGTTGAATTGATGTCAGGGAGTGGCTACACCTTC
TRBD2 TRBJ2-5 few TRBV19 CASSIASGRVTGETQYF TGTGCCAGTAGTATAGCGAGCGGGAGAGTTACGGGAGAGACCCAGTACTTC
. TRBJ2-2 . TRBV18 CASSPGTGNTGELFF TGTGCCAGCTCACCCGGGACGGGGAACACCGGGGAGCTGTTTTTT
. TRBJ2-1 . TRBV5-1 CASSPGSGWDSEQFF TGCGCCAGCAGCCCAGGCTCCGGATGGGACTCTGAGCAGTTCTTC
TRBD1 TRBJ2-7 . TRBV6-4 CASSEDRTGNSYEQYF TGTGCCAGCAGTGAAGACAGGACAGGGAACTCCTACGAGCAGTACTTC
. TRBJ2-3 . TRBV5-1 CASSFNFGGQADTQYF TGCGCCAGCAGCTTTAATTTCGGCGGACAAGCAGATACGCAGTATTTT
. TRBJ1-2 . TRBV28 CASRPGHHYGYTF TGTGCCAGCAGACCTGGACATCACTATGGCTACACCTTC
. TRBJ1-2 . TRBV6-5 CASRGPQANYGYTF TGTGCCAGCAGGGGGCCCCAAGCTAACTATGGCTACACCTTC
. TRBJ2-1 . TRBV7-9 CASSLGGSGSSYNEQFF TGTGCCAGCAGCTTAGGAGGCTCGGGAAGTTCCTACAATGAGCAGTTCTTC
TRBD1 TRBJ1-1 . TRBV6-1 CASSEATGAYSTEAFF TGTGCCAGCAGTGAAGCCACAGGGGCATACTCTACTGAAGCTTTCTTT
. TRBJ2-7 few TRBV6-1 CASSALTGQLAYEQYF TGTGCCAGCAGTGCATTAACAGGGCAACTTGCCTACGAGCAGTACTTC
. TRBJ2-3 few TRBV18 CASSPGQAGTDTQYF TGTGCCAGCTCACCAGGGCAGGCTGGTACAGATACGCAGTATTTT
. TRBJ1-2 . TRBV7-2 CASSSIGRYTF TGTGCCAGCAGCTCAATAGGACGCTACACCTTC
. TRBJ2-3 . TRBV14 CASSQQREGSDTQYF TGTGCCAGCAGCCAGCAAAGAGAGGGTTCCGATACGCAGTATTTT
. TRBJ1-1 . TRBV7-2 CASSFGRDSGRSTEAFF TGTGCCAGCAGCTTCGGGCGGGACTCGGGCCGTAGCACTGAAGCTTTCTTT
. TRBJ1-5 . TRBV19 CASSQQTRQPQHF TGTGCCAGTAGTCAACAAACTCGACAGCCCCAGCATTTT
TRBD1 TRBJ1-3 . TRBV6-6 CASSRTGDGNTIYF TGTGCCAGCAGTCGGACAGGGGACGGAAACACCATATATTTT
. TRBJ2-2 . TRBV7-2 CASSLPYSGFVAGELFF TGTGCCAGCAGCTTACCGTATTCCGGGTTTGTTGCCGGGGAGCTGTTTTTT
TRBD1 TRBJ1-1 . TRBV10-3 CAIRGQGWTEAFF TGTGCCATCAGGGGACAGGGTTGGACTGAAGCTTTCTTT
. TRBJ1-1 once TRBV27 CASSEQGRTEAFF TGTGCCAGCAGTGAACAGGGAAGGACTGAAGCTTTCTTT
. TRBJ1-2 few TRBV7-2 CASSTRDSPQGYTF TGTGCCAGCAGCACCCGGGACTCCCCACAGGGCTACACCTTC
. TRBJ2-7 . TRBV7-2 CASSTEGVSGQYF TGTGCCAGCAGCACAGAAGGGGTTAGTGGGCAGTACTTC
. TRBJ1-2 few TRBV2 CASSEMDRSFYGYTF TGTGCCAGCAGTGAGATGGACCGCAGCTTCTATGGCTACACCTTC
. TRBJ2-5 . TRBV19 CASSTLLFQETQYF TGTGCCAGTAGTACCCTTCTTTTTCAAGAGACCCAGTACTTC
. TRBJ2-7 . TRBV7-9 CASSLRYEQYF TGTGCCAGCAGCTTACGGTACGAGCAGTACTTC
. TRBJ2-3 once TRBV7-2 CASSLVGIADTQYF TGTGCCAGCAGCTTAGTAGGTATCGCAGATACGCAGTATTTT
. TRBJ2-5 . TRBV7-8 CASSLSTGGGQTQYF TGTGCCAGCAGCTTAAGTACAGGAGGAGGCCAGACCCAGTACTTC
TRBD2 TRBJ2-3 once TRBV19 CASSRPTSGSRTDTQYF TGTGCCAGTAGTAGACCGACTAGCGGGAGCCGCACAGATACGCAGTATTTT
TRBD2 TRBJ2-7 . TRBV11-2 CASSLDPERLAGGTEQYF TGTGCCAGCAGCTTAGATCCAGAACGGCTAGCGGGAGGTACCGAGCAGTACTTC
TRBD2 TRBJ2-5 . TRBV5-1 CASSFLGTSGRASQETQYF TGCGCCAGCAGCTTCCTCGGGACTAGCGGGAGAGCAAGCCAAGAGACCCAGTACTTC
TRBD1 TRBJ1-4 once TRBV18 CASSPGGVNEKLFF TGTGCCAGCTCCCCAGGGGGCGTTAATGAAAAACTGTTTTTT
TRBD1 TRBJ2-2 . TRBV9 CASRSGTGDTGELFF TGTGCCAGCAGGTCCGGGACAGGAGACACCGGGGAGCTGTTTTTT
. TRBJ1-1 . TRBV29-1 CSAARLDEAAFF TGCAGCGCCGCCAGACTGGACGAGGCTGCTTTCTTT
TRBD1 TRBJ1-5 . TRBV4-1 CASSQVQGGDQPQHF TGCGCCAGCAGCCAAGTTCAGGGGGGAGATCAGCCCCAGCATTTT
. TRBJ2-7 once TRBV19 CASKGGRASEQYF TGTGCCAGTAAAGGCGGCAGGGCATCCGAGCAGTACTTC
TRBD1 TRBJ2-7 . TRBV25-1 CAGGRQGNAYEQYF TGTGCCGGGGGGAGACAGGGGAACGCCTACGAGCAGTACTTC
TRBD2 TRBJ2-2 . TRBV10-3 CASTLWTSGTGELFF TGTGCCAGCACCCTCTGGACTAGTGGCACCGGGGAGCTGTTTTTT
. TRBJ1-1 few TRBV7-3 CASSLQGFDTEAFF TGTGCCAGCAGCTTACAGGGGTTCGACACTGAAGCTTTCTTT
. TRBJ2-3 . TRBV7-9 CASSPRGGLSTDTQYF TGTGCCAGCAGCCCCCGCGGGGGCCTAAGCACAGATACGCAGTATTTT
. TRBJ1-5 once TRBV5-1 CASSLDGNQPQHF TGCGCCAGCAGCTTGGACGGGAATCAGCCCCAGCATTTT
. TRBJ2-2 . TRBV19 CASSFRRTVNTGELFF TGTGCCAGTAGTTTCCGCCGGACAGTGAACACCGGGGAGCTGTTTTTT
TRBD1 TRBJ1-2 . TRBV4-1 CASSQRQGNYGYTF TGCGCCAGCAGCCAGAGACAGGGTAACTATGGCTACACCTTC
. TRBJ1-4 . TRBV11-2 CASSLSLAANEKLFF TGTGCCAGCAGCTTATCGCTGGCAGCTAATGAAAAACTGTTTTTT
. TRBJ1-2 . TRBV2 CASSADYGYTF TGTGCCAGCAGTGCTGACTATGGCTACACCTTC
TRBD2 TRBJ2-1 . TRBV5-1 CASSLQSREDGQFF TGCGCCAGCAGCTTGCAGTCGCGGGAGGATGGGCAGTTCTTC
. TRBJ1-2 . TRBV4-2 CASSQDQETPYGYTF TGTGCCAGCAGCCAAGATCAGGAGACACCCTATGGCTACACCTTC
. TRBJ2-1 . TRBV12-1 CASSFGDRVLYNEQFF TGTGCCAGCAGCTTTGGGGACAGGGTACTATACAATGAGCAGTTCTTC
. TRBJ2-3 few TRBV7-2 CASSFGTDTQYF TGTGCCAGCAGCTTTGGCACAGATACGCAGTATTTT
. TRBJ2-1 few TRBV9 CASSVEASDNEQFF TGTGCCAGCAGCGTAGAGGCTAGCGACAATGAGCAGTTCTTC
. TRBJ2-1 . TRBV18 CASSPSGSYNEQFF TGTGCCAGCTCACCTAGCGGCTCCTACAATGAGCAGTTCTTC
. TRBJ1-1 . TRBV9 CASSAQVSASEAFF TGTGCCAGCAGCGCACAGGTTTCCGCCTCTGAAGCTTTCTTT
TRBD2 TRBJ2-3 . TRBV7-2 CASSLSLAGGADTQYF TGTGCCAGCAGCTTAAGCCTAGCGGGAGGGGCAGATACGCAGTATTTT
. TRBJ1-1 few TRBV7-2 CASSMKNTEAFF TGTGCCAGCAGCATGAAGAACACTGAAGCTTTCTTT